This T cell receptor (beta chain) derives from a study of blood T cell repertoires in COVID-19. Whole-study context: Specimens from acute and convalescent COVID-19 originated in the United States, Italy and Spain.

Methods used by the authors: It was from reference gene primer amplification that nucleated cell counts were estimated. Here immunoSEQ multiplex PCR was the method, and the copy in TCRdb shows in-frame clones only, minus some. V and J calls and clone size are given by that table; D and trimming were obtained from the DNA. This sample has about 220,000 clones, with around 82% found just once. Germline V gene data show CDR1 as ENHRY and CDR2 as SYGVKD. The CDR3 is 18 residues long. On this clone: The germline gene is not matched at one end of the junction; a read error may be the cause.

The chain joins TRBV10-3 to TRBJ2-5; D might be TRBD2 (7 bases). The receptor comes from a young woman who had recovered from COVID-19. Sequences were obtained from peripheral blood. The CDR3 protein is CAIGDGRWGRELQETQYF. The CDR3 DNA reads as TGTGCCATCGGTGACGGACGGTGGGGGCGGGAGCTCCAAGAGACCCAGTACTTC.